These 24 T cell receptor beta chains came from one sample sequenced in a study of blood T cells in healthy people across ages. PCR was performed a second time for about 6 to 11 cycles using a sample-barcoded 5' primer and a J-beta primer mix. MiXCR was run by TCRdb on the 5' RACE reads, yielding one entry per CDR3 protein. The sample carries more than 1.4 million distinct CDR3 sequences, 42% recorded once. Sequenced material: blood. The receptors were gathered from a woman between 18 and 30 years old in good health.

The chain carries TRBV7-8 and TRBJ1-1; D not certain. V lost 5 bases and J lost 1, with 8 bases in between. This CDR3 is built from 13 residues. Per germline, CDR1 SGHVS and CDR2 FQNEAQ. The CDR3 spells CASSHLENTEAFF. The CDR3 nucleotides are TGTGCCAGCAGCCACTTGGAGAACACTGAAGCTTTCTTT.

The rearrangement uses TRBV12-3 or TRBV12-4 and TRBJ2-1, with 11 nucleotides matching TRBD1. The CDR3 sequence is 15 residues long. V lost 6 bases to trimming and J lost 5 bases; unmatched junction nucleotides: 6. CDR3 DNA: TGTGCCAGCAGGTGGACAGGGGGCGAGGACAATGAGCAGTTCTTC. Translation: CASRWTGGEDNEQFF.

This clonotype came up a few times. The rearrangement joins TRBV7-6 to TRBJ1-2; tentatively, D is TRBD1 (5 bases). V was cut by 1 base and J by 4 bases, with 10 bases left in between. Germline-derived CDR1 and CDR2 are SGHVS and FNYEAQ. CDR3 size: 14 residues. The CDR3 nucleotides are TGTGCCAGCAGCTTAGACGCAGGGATCTATGGCTACACCTTC. This sequence encodes CASSLDAGIYGYTF. The variable domain in full, with the rest retrieved from reference TRBV7-6 and TRBJ1-2, is GAGVSQSPRYKVTKRGQDVALRCDPISGHVSLYWYRQALGQGPEFLTYFNYEAQQDKSGLPNDRFSAERPEGSISTLTIQRTEQRDSAMYRCASSLDAGIYGYTFGSGTRLTVV.

This clonotype was counted between two and nine times. The chain couples TRBV12-3 or TRBV12-4 to TRBJ1-6; no clear D gene. Trimming stripped 5 bases from V and 6 bases from J, with 11 bases between. The CDR3 is 14 amino acids. The DNA for the CDR3 is TGTGCCAGCAGTATCCAACTGAGTAATTCACCCCTCCACTTT. This gives the protein CASSIQLSNSPLHF.

Here the CDR3 reads CASSRTSGYNEQYF. In DNA, the CDR3 is TGTGCCAGCAGTCGGACTAGCGGGTACAATGAGCAGTACTTC. This chain connects TRBV27 to TRBJ2-1; 11 bases align to TRBD2. The J call may be wrong; the DNA end is better matched by TRBJ2-7. Germline loops: CDR1 MNHEY, CDR2 SMNVEV (reference sequence). The CDR3 loop spans 14 amino acids.

The V gene is TRBV6-5, the J gene TRBJ1-1; tentative D call: TRBD1 (6 bases). The length of the CDR3 is 12 residues. Germline CDR1 reads MNHEY; CDR2 reads SVGAGI. The V gene lost 8 bases and the J gene lost 7 bases, with 14 bases spanning the gap. The CDR3 nucleotides read TGTGCCAGCCACAGGGACCATCTTGAAGCTTTCTTT. It yields the protein CASHRDHLEAFF.

In its sample, this clonotype was seen a few times. The rearrangement joins TRBV12-3 or TRBV12-4 to TRBJ2-7; 9 bases are shared with TRBD2. The CDR3 extends over 16 amino acids. The trim removed 4 bases at V and 2 bases at J, leaving 9 bases unmatched. CDR3: CASSSTIAGVTYEQYF. The CDR3 DNA follows: TGTGCCAGCAGTTCAACCATAGCGGGGGTAACCTACGAGCAGTACTTC.

The chain couples TRBV12-3 or TRBV12-4 to TRBJ2-1; TRBD2 agrees at 16 bases. The V segment lost 2 bases and the J segment 0 bases; nucleotides outside the gene matches: 4. The length of the CDR3 is 19 residues. CDR3 protein: CASSLLGLAGGSSYNEQFF. For the CDR3, the DNA is TGTGCCAGCAGTTTACTGGGACTAGCGGGGGGGAGCTCCTACAATGAGCAGTTCTTC.

The V call is TRBV3-1, the J call TRBJ2-5, with no clear D. Germline CDR1 and CDR2: LGHDT and YNNKEL (reference sequence). CDR3 length equals 14 residues. Deletions cut 0 bases from V and 2 bases from J, with 7 bases between. DNA of the CDR3: TGTGCCAGCAGCCAAGATTGGGGTCAAGAGACCCAGTACTTC. Its protein is CASSQDWGQETQYF.

This clonotype has more than one count but fewer than ten. V is TRBV4-1 and J is TRBJ1-1; D remains ambiguous. The CDR3 loop spans 14 amino acids. CDR1 and CDR2 (germline): MGHRA, YSYEKL. Trimming removed 1 base from V and 4 bases from J, with 10 bases in between. CDR3 sequence: CASSQAGWGTEAFF. The CDR3 coding sequence is TGCGCCAGCAGCCAAGCGGGTTGGGGCACTGAAGCTTTCTTT.

This rearrangement joins TRBV27 to TRBJ2-2, with TRBD1 matching 9 bases. This CDR3 has 16 amino acids. Germline CDR1 MNHEY, CDR2 SMNVEV (reference sequence). V lost 4 bases, J lost 6 bases, and 9 bases stayed unmatched. CDR3 sequence reads: CASSWATTGGAGELFF. CDR3 nucleotide sequence: TGTGCCAGCAGTTGGGCTACGACAGGGGGAGCCGGGGAGCTGTTTTTT.

The rearrangement uses TRBV3-1 and TRBJ1-2; perhaps TRBD1 as D (5 bases). In germline, CDR1 is LGHDT, CDR2 YNNKEL (reference sequence). V lost 4 bases and J 11 bases, leaving 11 bases between the germline ends. The CDR3 is 11 amino acids. The CDR3 loop reads CASSRRGLYTF. DNA for the CDR3: TGTGCCAGCAGCCGACGGGGCCTATACACCTTC.

The chain combines TRBV12-3 or TRBV12-4 with TRBJ2-2, with D perhaps given as TRBD1 or TRBD2 (5 bases each). The CDR3 covers 15 residues. The V and J ends lost 3 bases and 7 bases respectively, with 15 bases between them. CDR3 nucleotide sequence: TGTGCCAGCAGTTTCTGGGGGAGATCGGTCGGGGAGCTGTTTTTT. It yields the protein CASSFWGRSVGELFF.

The CDR3 DNA is TGTGCCAGCACCGGCGGACAGGGAACTGGAAACACCATATATTTT. This translates into CASTGGQGTGNTIYF. This chain uses TRBV7-2 with TRBJ1-3; the match to TRBD1 covers 8 bases. Germline V gene sequence: CDR1 SGHTA, CDR2 FQGNSA. After removal of 7 bases from V and 2 bases from J, the junction contained 7 bases not matched to a gene. The CDR3 loop spans 15 amino acids.

The V gene is TRBV20-1, the J gene TRBJ2-3; D may match TRBD1 or TRBD2 (6 bases each). Deletions cut 3 bases from V and 5 bases from J, with 12 bases between. Germline-derived CDR1 and CDR2 are DFQATT and SNEGSKA (reference sequence). CDR3 length: 13 amino acids. The CDR3 sequence is CSASRQEGDTQYF. CDR3 sequence (DNA): TGCAGTGCTAGTCGACAGGAGGGAGATACGCAGTATTTT.

J is TRBJ2-1 and V is TRBV21-1; the table's TRBD2 call for D was not verified on the DNA. TRBV21-1 is a pseudogene locus. This CDR3 has 15 residues. The CDR3 DNA reads as TGTGCCAGCAGCAAAACAGGGCCCCTCGTCAGCGAGCAGTTCTTC. Translation gives CASSKTGPLVSEQFF.

This chain links TRBV7-4 with TRBJ1-4, with D perhaps matching TRBD1 (6 bases). Germline V CDR1 and CDR2: SGHVT, SQSDAQ. This CDR3 region has 15 residues. V was shortened by 1 base and J by 5 bases, with 11 bases between the two germline ends. CDR3 amino acids: CASSLGDTRNEKLFF. DNA of the CDR3: TGTGCCAGCAGCTTAGGGGACACCCGGAATGAAAAACTGTTTTTT.

The chain joins TRBV3-1 to TRBJ1-2, with D hard to call. Looked up from germline, CDR1 is LGHDT and CDR2 is YNNKEL (reference sequence). Trimming stripped 1 base from V and 7 bases from J, with 10 bases between. CDR3 length: 13 amino acids. The CDR3 DNA is TGTGCCAGCAGCCAAGGGAGAGAGGCTGGCTACACCTTC. This codes for CASSQGREAGYTF.

This chain links TRBV4-1 with TRBJ1-5; D is perhaps TRBD1 (5 bases). In germline, CDR1 is MGHRA, CDR2 YSYEKL. The CDR3 has 15 residues. V lost 0 bases to trimming and J lost 3 bases, with 9 bases between them. This CDR3 is CASSQESGANQPQHF. CDR3 in DNA: TGCGCCAGCAGCCAAGAATCTGGGGCCAATCAGCCCCAGCATTTT.

This clonotype was seen once. This sequence joins TRBV14 and TRBJ1-1; D is uncertain. The CDR3 runs 15 residues. V was trimmed by 4 bases and J by 0 bases, leaving 12 bases between them. Germline V gene lookup returns CDR1 SGHDN and CDR2 FVKESK. The CDR3 sequence is CASSPLTRMNTEAFF. CDR3 DNA sequence: TGTGCCAGCAGCCCCCTAACCCGTATGAACACTGAAGCTTTCTTT. The full variable domain, its missing parts supplied by reference TRBV14 and TRBJ1-1, is EAGVTQFPSHSVIEKGQTVTLRCDPISGHDNLYWYRRVMGKEIKFLLHFVKESKQDESGMPNNRFLAERTGGTYSTLKVQPAELEDSGVYFCASSPLTRMNTEAFFGQGTRLTVV.

A few counts support this clonotype. The chain links TRBV20-1 to TRBJ2-7, with 7 bases lining up with TRBD2. Germline trimming cut 5 bases from V and 4 bases from J; bases unmatched to any gene: 5. The CDR3 contains 12 residues. Germline V gives CDR1 DFQATT, CDR2 SNEGSKA (reference sequence). CDR3 sequence (DNA): TGCAGTGCTGTGGGCGGGGGTTACGAGCAGTACTTC. Encoded protein: CSAVGGGYEQYF.

The CDR3 bases are TGTGCCAGCAGTGGTATAGGTAGCGGGGGGCCTACTGATACGCAGTATTTT. It specifies CASSGIGSGGPTDTQYF. The chain joins TRBV6-1 to TRBJ2-3; 10 nucleotides agree with TRBD2. The CDR3 has 17 amino acids. The V segment lost 4 bases and the J segment 6 bases; nucleotides outside the gene matches: 13. CDR1 and CDR2 (germline): MNHNS, SASEGT.

This clonotype appeared once. V is TRBV29-1 and J is TRBJ1-1; possibly TRBD1 for D (6 bases). The CDR3 extends over 14 amino acids. Trimming removed 2 bases from V and 6 bases from J, with 16 bases in between. In germline, CDR1 is SQVTM, CDR2 ANQGSEA. The CDR3 sequence is CSVEKRDTRSEAFF. CDR3 sequence (DNA): TGCAGCGTTGAAAAACGGGACACTCGATCTGAAGCTTTCTTT.

V usage is TRBV28 and J usage is TRBJ2-7, with 8 bases lining up with TRBD2. After removal of 5 bases from V and 7 bases from J, the junction contained 13 bases not matched to a gene. This CDR3 has 15 amino acids. Germline V CDR1 and CDR2: MDHEN, SYDVKM. The CDR3: CASSPQAGGVNEQYF. The CDR3 DNA reads TGTGCCAGCAGTCCACAGGCGGGGGGCGTCAATGAGCAGTACTTC.